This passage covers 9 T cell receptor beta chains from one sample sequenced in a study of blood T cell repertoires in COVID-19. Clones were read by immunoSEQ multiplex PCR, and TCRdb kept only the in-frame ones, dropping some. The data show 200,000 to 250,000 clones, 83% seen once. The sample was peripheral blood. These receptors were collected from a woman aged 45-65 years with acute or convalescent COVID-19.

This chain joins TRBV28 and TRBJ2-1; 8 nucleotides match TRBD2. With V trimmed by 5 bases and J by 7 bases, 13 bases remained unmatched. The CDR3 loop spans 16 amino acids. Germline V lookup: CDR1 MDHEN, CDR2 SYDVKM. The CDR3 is CASSDPGTSTLNEQFF. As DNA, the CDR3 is TGTGCCAGCAGTGACCCCGGGACTAGTACACTTAATGAGCAGTTCTTC.

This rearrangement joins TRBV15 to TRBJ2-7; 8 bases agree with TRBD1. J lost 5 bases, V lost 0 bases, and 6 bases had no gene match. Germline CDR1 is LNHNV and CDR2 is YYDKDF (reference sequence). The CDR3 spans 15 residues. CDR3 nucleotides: TGTGCCACCAGCAGAGACGACAGGGGTGTCCACGAGCAGTACTTC. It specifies CATSRDDRGVHEQYF. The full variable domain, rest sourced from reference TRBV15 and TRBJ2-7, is DAMVIQNPRYQVTQFGKPVTLSCSQTLNHNVMYWYQQKSSQAPKLLFHYYDKDFNNEADTPDNFQSRRPNTSFCFLDIRSPGLGDTAMYLCATSRDDRGVHEQYFGPGTRLTVT.

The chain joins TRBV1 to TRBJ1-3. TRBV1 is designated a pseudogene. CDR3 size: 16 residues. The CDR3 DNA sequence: TGCACCAGCAGCCAAGAAGGCAGGGAGGCTGGAAACACCATATATTTT. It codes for CTSSQEGREAGNTIYF.

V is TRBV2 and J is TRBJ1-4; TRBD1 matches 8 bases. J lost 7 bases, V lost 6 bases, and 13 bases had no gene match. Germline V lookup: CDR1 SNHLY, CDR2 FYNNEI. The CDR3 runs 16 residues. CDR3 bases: TGTGCCAGCAGCTCACAAGGGGGACAGGATGGTGAAAAACTGTTTTTT. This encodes CASSSQGGQDGEKLFF.

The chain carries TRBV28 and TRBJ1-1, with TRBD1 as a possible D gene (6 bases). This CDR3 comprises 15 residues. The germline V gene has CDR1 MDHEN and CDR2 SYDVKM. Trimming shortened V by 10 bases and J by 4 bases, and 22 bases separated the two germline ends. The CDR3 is CATPGDGFGTTEAFF. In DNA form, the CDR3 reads TGTGCCACCCCAGGGGATGGTTTTGGGACCACTGAAGCTTTCTTT.

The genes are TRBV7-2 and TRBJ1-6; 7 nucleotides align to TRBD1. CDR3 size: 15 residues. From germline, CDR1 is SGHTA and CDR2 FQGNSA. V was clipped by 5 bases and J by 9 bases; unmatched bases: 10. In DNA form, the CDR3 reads TGTGCCAGCAGCGTAACAGGGGTGGGGGGTTCACCCCTCCACTTT. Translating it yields CASSVTGVGGSPLHF.

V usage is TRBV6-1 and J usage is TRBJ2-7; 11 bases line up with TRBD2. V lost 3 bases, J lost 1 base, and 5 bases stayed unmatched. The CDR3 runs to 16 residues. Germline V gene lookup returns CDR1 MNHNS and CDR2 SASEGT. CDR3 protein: CASSEPASGRSYEQYF. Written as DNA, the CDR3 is TGTGCCAGCAGTGAGCCGGCTAGCGGGAGGTCCTACGAGCAGTACTTC.

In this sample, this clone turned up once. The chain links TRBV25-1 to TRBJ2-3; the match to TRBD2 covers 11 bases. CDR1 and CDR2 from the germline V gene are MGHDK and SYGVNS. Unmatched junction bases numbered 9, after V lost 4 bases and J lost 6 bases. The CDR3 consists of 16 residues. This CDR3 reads CASSGNSGGAGDTQYF. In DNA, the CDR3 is TGTGCCAGCAGTGGCAATAGCGGGGGGGCAGGGGATACGCAGTATTTT.

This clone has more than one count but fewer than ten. The CDR3 sequence: CASNPGTGGSNEQFF. The DNA of the CDR3 is TGTGCCAGCAACCCCGGGACAGGGGGGTCCAATGAGCAGTTCTTC. This chain joins TRBV6-5 and TRBJ2-1; TRBD1 matches at 11 bases. Trimming cost V 7 bases and J 6 bases; bases outside gene matches: 8. This CDR3 is built from 15 residues. Germline V gene sequence: CDR1 MNHEY, CDR2 SVGAGI.